This TCR beta chain was identified during a study of blood T cells in healthy people across ages. Study results and limitations: There were more naive CD4+ cells and higher diversity in long-lived donors than in aged donors. Possibly, changes in expanded clonotypes were confounded because donor CMV status was unknown.

This clonotype was counted ten times or more. Its target is not known. There are 14 residues in the CDR3. Germline V gives CDR1 SGHRS, CDR2 YFSETQ. V lost 0 bases and J lost 4, with 7 bases in between. PCR was performed a second time for roughly 6 to 12 cycles using a sample-barcoded 5' primer and a J-beta primer mix. MiXCR, run by TCRdb on the 5' RACE reads, gives a single entry per CDR3 protein. The sample comprises roughly 1,700,000 distinct CDR3 sequences, 28% of which are singletons, and 7.7% rests with the top ten. The V gene is TRBV5-1, the J gene TRBJ1-4; possibly TRBD1 for D (5 bases). Sequenced material: blood. This receptor was obtained from a woman in her thirties in good health. The CDR3 sequence is CASSLGQLNEKLFF. The CDR3 nucleotides read TGCGCCAGCAGCTTGGGACAGCTTAATGAAAAACTGTTTTTT. Combining the CDR3 with reference TRBV5-1 and TRBJ1-4 gives the whole variable domain KAGVTQTPRYLIKTRGQQVTLSCSPISGHRSVSWYQQTPGQGLQFLFEYFSETQRNKGNFPGRFSGRQFSNSRSEMNVSTLELGDSALYLCASSLGQLNEKLFFGSGTQLSVL.